This is a list of T cell receptor beta chains from one sample in a study of cytomegalovirus exposure and HLA in healthy donors. Method: immunoSEQ multiplex PCR; TCRdb's copy keeps in-frame clones and lacks some. The data contain approximately 240,000 clones, around 76% of them singletons. Sequences were obtained from PBMCs. Source of these receptors: a woman in her 40s in good health and CMV-seropositive. CDR3s include the opening cysteine and the closing phenylalanine or tryptophan. The D gene is left open where the match is weak. Expanded clones are given a class, and other clones once, few, many or no size at all.

V	D	J	size	CDR3	DNA
TRBV4-3	TRBD1	TRBJ2-7	few	CASSQDRGSFYEQYF	TGCGCCAGCAGCCAAGACAGGGGGTCATTCTACGAGCAGTACTTC
TRBV10-3	.	TRBJ2-3	.	CAISDPQSGGTDTQYF	TGTGCCATCAGTGACCCTCAATCGGGGGGCACAGATACGCAGTATTTT
TRBV11-2	.	TRBJ2-7	once	CASSSRSEQYF	TGTGCCAGCAGCTCTCGTTCCGAGCAGTACTTC
TRBV4-3	.	TRBJ2-2	.	CASSQDNGGGGTGELFF	TGCGCCAGCAGCCAAGATAATGGTGGGGGAGGCACCGGGGAGCTGTTTTTT
TRBV5-6	.	TRBJ2-7	.	CASSWTPDYEQYF	TGTGCCAGCAGCTGGACTCCAGACTACGAGCAGTACTTC
TRBV10-3	TRBD1	TRBJ1-2	few	CAISTGQGANGYTF	TGTGCCATCAGCACCGGACAGGGGGCGAACGGCTACACCTTC
TRBV29-1	.	TRBJ2-3	.	CSVVLTRGGTDTQYF	TGCAGCGTTGTCTTGACCAGAGGAGGGACAGATACGCAGTATTTT
TRBV18	.	TRBJ1-5	.	CASSLGQSNQPQHF	TGTGCCAGCTCACTAGGACAGTCTAATCAGCCCCAGCATTTT
TRBV19	TRBD2	TRBJ2-5	.	CASSMLAGGPRRETQYF	TGTGCCAGTAGTATGTTAGCGGGAGGCCCTCGGCGAGAGACCCAGTACTTC
TRBV19	TRBD1	TRBJ1-1	.	CASRGQGVTEAFF	TGTGCCAGTAGAGGACAGGGAGTCACTGAAGCTTTCTTT
TRBV9	.	TRBJ2-4	.	CASSPGDAKNIQYF	TGTGCCAGCAGCCCGGGGGATGCCAAAAACATTCAGTACTTC
TRBV6-6	.	TRBJ1-1	.	CASIPQVGRGEAFF	TGTGCCAGCATTCCGCAAGTGGGGAGAGGAGAAGCTTTCTTT
TRBV19	.	TRBJ1-5	.	CASKTVQANQPQHF	TGTGCCAGTAAAACAGTCCAAGCCAATCAGCCCCAGCATTTT
TRBV7-9	.	TRBJ1-5	.	CASSSARIGDWRDQPQHF	TGTGCCAGCAGCTCGGCCCGGATAGGGGATTGGAGAGATCAGCCCCAGCATTTT
TRBV14	.	TRBJ1-2	once	CASSPQGYGYTF	TGTGCCAGCAGCCCTCAGGGTTATGGCTACACCTTC
TRBV4-3	TRBD1	TRBJ2-7	.	CASSHRQGPAYEQYF	TGCGCCAGCAGCCATAGACAGGGGCCGGCCTACGAGCAGTACTTC
TRBV5-4	TRBD1	TRBJ2-3	.	CASSHGGQVRFADTQYF	TGTGCCAGCAGCCATGGAGGACAGGTTCGTTTCGCAGATACGCAGTATTTT
TRBV30	.	TRBJ1-2	.	CAWNRVDYGYTF	TGTGCCTGGAACAGGGTTGACTATGGCTACACCTTC
TRBV11-2	.	TRBJ2-5	.	CASSLGRLPVETQYF	TGTGCCAGCAGCTTAGGTAGACTCCCCGTGGAGACCCAGTACTTC
TRBV5-4	TRBD1	TRBJ2-5	few	CASSLDRVSGTQYF	TGTGCCAGCAGTTTGGACAGGGTATCAGGGACCCAGTACTTC
TRBV5-1	TRBD2	TRBJ2-1	.	CASRKAGLAGINEQFF	TGCGCCAGCAGGAAAGCGGGACTAGCGGGCATCAATGAGCAGTTCTTC
TRBV21-1	.	TRBJ2-7	once	CASSTLPGQHYEQYF	TGTGCCAGCAGCACTCTCCCGGGACAGCATTACGAGCAGTACTTC
TRBV4-3	.	TRBJ1-6	.	CASSQALITLDSLYNSPLHF	TGCGCCAGCAGCCAAGCCCTGATTACCTTGGACAGCCTTTATAATTCACCCCTCCACTTT
TRBV5-1	.	TRBJ2-7	.	CASSLEGQGPISYEQYF	TGCGCCAGCAGCTTGGAAGGTCAGGGTCCCATCTCCTACGAGCAGTACTTC
TRBV5-4	.	TRBJ2-1	once	CASSLDRAEGFF	TGTGCCAGCAGCTTGGATCGGGCGGAGGGGTTCTTC
TRBV7-2	TRBD2	TRBJ2-1	.	CASSFGAGASNEQFF	TGTGCCAGCAGCTTTGGAGCGGGAGCATCCAATGAGCAGTTCTTC
TRBV9	.	TRBJ2-3	.	CASSAQGDTQYF	TGTGCCAGCAGCGCCCAGGGGGATACGCAGTATTTT
TRBV13	TRBD1	TRBJ2-7	.	CASSQGTGGRVGEQYF	TGTGCCAGCAGCCAGGGGACAGGGGGAAGAGTTGGCGAGCAGTACTTC
TRBV7-9	TRBD2	TRBJ2-1	once	CASSFRRVSGTDEQFF	TGTGCCAGCAGCTTTCGTCGGGTTAGCGGGACGGATGAGCAGTTCTTC
TRBV29-1	.	TRBJ1-2	.	CSVDFLYGYTF	TGCAGCGTTGATTTCCTCTATGGCTACACCTTC
TRBV6-1	.	TRBJ2-2	.	CASSENTYANTGELFF	TGTGCCAGCAGTGAAAATACTTACGCGAACACCGGGGAGCTGTTTTTT
TRBV5-1	TRBD1	TRBJ1-4	.	CASSLASGGTTNEKLFF	TGCGCCAGCAGCTTGGCCTCAGGGGGAACAACTAACGAAAAACTGTTTTTT
TRBV6-5	.	TRBJ1-1	.	CASSPEGLTEAFF	TGTGCCAGCAGTCCAGAGGGACTTACTGAAGCTTTCTTT